The 30 T cell receptor beta chains below all came from one sample that was sequenced in a study of blood T cells in healthy people across ages. A J-beta primer mix and a sample-barcoded 5' primer were used in a second PCR of roughly 6 to 11 cycles. TCRdb re-called the 5' RACE reads with MiXCR, one entry per CDR3 protein. Of some 710,000 distinct CDR3 sequences in the sample, approximately 22% were seen once. The sequenced sample was blood. The receptors here all came from a man in his sixties or seventies in good health.

Only one count was recorded for this clonotype. The rearrangement links TRBV7-6 to TRBJ2-1; D ambiguous. V was trimmed by 0 bases and J by 0 bases, leaving 9 bases between them. This CDR3 spans 16 amino acids. CDR1 SGHVS and CDR2 FNYEAQ come from the germline V gene. For the CDR3, the DNA is TGTGCCAGCAGCTTAGCGCGGCTTGTCTCCTACAATGAGCAGTTCTTC. It specifies CASSLARLVSYNEQFF.

This clonotype occurred a few times. This rearrangement joins TRBV12-3 or TRBV12-4 to TRBJ1-2; 8 bases fit TRBD1. The CDR3 totals 15 residues. The trim removed 6 bases at V and 4 bases at J, leaving 10 bases unmatched. The CDR3 DNA follows: TGTGCCAGCAGCCTCGGACAGGGACACAGCTATGGCTACACCTTC. Translation: CASSLGQGHSYGYTF.

The chain has TRBV12-3 or TRBV12-4 and TRBJ2-3, with no clear D. This CDR3 has 16 amino acids. V shed 2 bases and J shed 2 bases, with 14 bases lying between them. The CDR3: CASSLKGNWYTDTQYF. For the CDR3, the DNA is TGTGCCAGCAGTTTAAAGGGTAATTGGTACACAGATACGCAGTATTTT.

As DNA, the CDR3 is TGCAGCCCGGGAGCGGGCACTGAAGCTTTCTTT. Protein product: CSPGAGTEAFF. The chain is built from TRBV20-1 and TRBJ1-1; unclear D gene. CDR3 length equals 11 residues. Germline V gene data show CDR1 as DFQATT and CDR2 as SNEGSKA (reference sequence).

Only a few counts were recorded for this clonotype. The chain links TRBV11-2 to TRBJ2-1; 8 nucleotides match TRBD1. This CDR3 spans 16 amino acids. The germline gives CDR1 SGHAT, CDR2 FQNNGV. The V gene end was trimmed by 5 bases and the J gene end by 7 bases; junction bases not matched to a gene: 13. The CDR3: CASSRIRGQLDNEQFF. CDR3 in DNA: TGTGCCAGCAGCAGAATCAGGGGGCAACTGGATAATGAGCAGTTCTTC.

This clonotype was observed a handful of times. The gene calls are TRBV7-2 and TRBJ2-3; 7 bases fit TRBD2. This CDR3 spans 17 amino acids. Germline CDR1 is SGHTA and CDR2 is FQGNSA. The trim removed 5 bases at V and 2 bases at J, leaving 13 bases unmatched. CDR3 nucleotide sequence: TGTGCCAGCAGCCGCAAGGCATCCGGGAGGCCCACAGATACGCAGTATTTT. Protein: CASSRKASGRPTDTQYF.

This clonotype was observed a few times. The DNA for the CDR3 is TGTGCCAGCAGCCAAGGTGGGAGCGAGCAGTACGTC. It translates to CASSQGGSEQYV. The chain uses TRBV14 and TRBJ2-7, with D tentatively TRBD2 (5 bases). This CDR3 has 12 amino acids. V lost 1 base, J lost 6 bases, and 7 bases lay in between. From germline, CDR1 is SGHDN and CDR2 FVKESK.

The rearrangement joins TRBV18 to TRBJ2-1; D tentatively fits TRBD1 or TRBD2 (5 bases each). The J call may be incorrect, as the DNA end agrees better with TRBJ2-5. This CDR3 contains 15 residues. CDR1 and CDR2 (germline): KGHSH, LQKENI. The CDR3 reads CASSPRGQGGETQYF. CDR3 DNA: TGTGCCAGCTCACCACGAGGGCAGGGTGGTGAGACCCAGTACTTC.

This clonotype was counted a few times. V gene TRBV2 combines with J gene TRBJ1-6; maybe TRBD1 (6 bases). V was clipped by 2 bases and J by 8 bases, with 10 bases between them. CDR1 SNHLY and CDR2 FYNNEI come from the germline V gene. The CDR3 has 14 amino acids. The CDR3, as DNA: TGTGCCAGCAGTGAACACAGGGACCATTCACCCCTCCACTTT. This sequence encodes CASSEHRDHSPLHF.

This clonotype was seen many times. The genes are TRBV2 and TRBJ2-4, with a tentative D call TRBD2 (5 bases). The CDR3 sequence is 14 residues long. Germline V gene data show CDR1 as SNHLY and CDR2 as FYNNEI. The V and J ends lost 3 bases and 7 bases respectively, with 13 bases between them. CDR3 loop: CASSDPSSSNIQYF. In DNA, the CDR3 is TGTGCCAGCAGTGATCCTTCTAGCTCGAACATTCAGTACTTC.

V and J are TRBV7-9 and TRBJ1-1; no firm D call. The germline V gene encodes CDR1 SEHNR and CDR2 FQNEAQ (reference sequence). The CDR3 consists of 14 residues. V was pared by 7 bases and J by 0 bases, with 12 bases between. CDR3 region: CASKGTFMNTEAFF. CDR3 DNA sequence: TGTGCCAGCAAGGGAACATTCATGAACACTGAAGCTTTCTTT. Filled out from reference TRBV7-9 and TRBJ1-1, the complete variable domain reads DTGVSQNPRHKITKRGQNVTFRCDPISEHNRLYWYRQTLGQGPEFLTYFQNEAQLEKSRLLSDRFSAERPKGSFSTLEIQRTEQGDSAMYLCASKGTFMNTEAFFGQGTRLTVV.

The chain recombines TRBV9 with TRBJ2-3; no reliable D call. The CDR3 is 12 amino acids. V was cut by 2 bases and J by 6 bases, with 7 bases left in between. The germline V gene has CDR1 SGDLS and CDR2 YYNGEE. The CDR3 spells CASSVRWDTQYF. In DNA, the CDR3 is TGTGCCAGCAGCGTCCGATGGGATACGCAGTATTTT.

This clonotype was detected only a few times. The CDR3 loop is CASSLMVLAADTGELFF. The CDR3 DNA sequence: TGCGCCAGCAGCTTGATGGTACTAGCGGCTGACACCGGGGAGCTGTTTTTT. The J gene is TRBJ2-2, the V gene TRBV5-1; 8 bases match TRBD2. With 1 base clipped from V and 3 bases from J, the junction kept 8 bases outside the gene matches. CDR1 is SGHRS and CDR2 is YFSETQ in the germline V gene. The CDR3 loop spans 17 amino acids.

In this sample, this clonotype turned up a few times. The chain joins TRBV12-3 or TRBV12-4 to TRBJ2-3; 14 bases are a match to TRBD2. The V gene end was trimmed by 7 bases and the J gene end by 5 bases; junction bases not matched to a gene: 5. The CDR3 runs to 15 residues. The CDR3 sequence: CASIPGTSGRDTQYF. The CDR3 DNA reads TGTGCCAGCATCCCCGGGACTAGCGGGAGAGATACGCAGTATTTT.

This clonotype was counted at least ten times. This rearrangement joins TRBV7-2 to TRBJ2-7; D perhaps matches TRBD2 (5 bases). The CDR3 length is 14 residues. Germline CDR1 is SGHTA and CDR2 is FQGNSA. V dropped 5 bases and J dropped 2 bases, with 13 bases sitting between them. CDR3: CASSTGLLPYEQYF. The CDR3 DNA sequence: TGTGCCAGCAGCACCGGACTGTTGCCCTACGAGCAGTACTTC.

This chain connects TRBV9 to TRBJ2-7, with D maybe TRBD2 (5 bases). This CDR3 contains 14 residues. V shed 4 bases and J shed 6 bases, with 17 bases lying between them. Germline values: CDR1 SGDLS, CDR2 YYNGEE. The CDR3 here is CASSPRGQLGEQYF. CDR3 coding DNA: TGTGCCAGCAGCCCAAGAGGGCAGCTGGGCGAGCAGTACTTC. Full variable domain (missing parts from reference TRBV9 and TRBJ2-7): DSGVTQTPKHLITATGQRVTLRCSPRSGDLSVYWYQQSLDQGLQFLIQYYNGEERAKGNILERFSAQQFPDLHSELNLSSLELGDSALYFCASSPRGQLGEQYFGPGTRLTVT.

Only a few counts were recorded for this clonotype. The genes are TRBV9 and TRBJ2-3, with a tentative D call TRBD1 (6 bases). Germline V lookup: CDR1 SGDLS, CDR2 YYNGEE. The CDR3 is 15 amino acids. The V end lost 6 bases, the J end lost 0 bases, and 14 bases lay between the germline ends. The CDR3 bases are TGTGCCAGCACCGCCGGGACAATTAGCACAGATACGCAGTATTTT. As protein: CASTAGTISTDTQYF.

This clonotype appeared a few times. The J gene is TRBJ2-5, the V gene TRBV25-1; no reliable D call. V lost 3 bases to trimming and J lost 4 bases, with 6 bases between them. CDR3 length: 12 residues. Germline V lookup: CDR1 MGHDK, CDR2 SYGVNS. CDR3 amino acids: CASSDFSETQYF. The DNA of the CDR3 is TGTGCCAGCAGTGACTTTTCAGAGACCCAGTACTTC.

The chain has TRBV14 and TRBJ1-2; TRBD1 is a possible D gene (5 bases). CDR1 and CDR2 (germline): SGHDN, FVKESK. There are 12 residues in the CDR3. The ends were cut back, 8 bases at V and 8 bases at J, with 15 bases in the middle. The chain's CDR3 is CASAPGGGGYTF. CDR3 bases: TGTGCCAGCGCTCCTGGGGGGGGAGGCTACACCTTC. Supplemented by reference TRBV14 and TRBJ1-2, the full variable domain reads EAGVTQFPSHSVIEKGQTVTLRCDPISGHDNLYWYRRVMGKEIKFLLHFVKESKQDESGMPNNRFLAERTGGTYSTLKVQPAELEDSGVYFCASAPGGGGYTFGSGTRLTVV.

V gene TRBV5-1 combines with J gene TRBJ2-5; D uncertain. V was shortened by 0 bases and J by 1 base, with 13 bases between the two germline ends. The CDR3 contains 16 residues. Germline CDR1 SGHRS, CDR2 YFSETQ. CDR3 sequence reads: CASSLEPSGFQETQYF. The CDR3 DNA is TGCGCCAGCAGCTTGGAGCCCTCGGGCTTCCAAGAGACCCAGTACTTC.

This clonotype was recorded a few times. Compared with germline, one end of the junction differs, possibly owing to a read error. The chain uses TRBV6-5 and TRBJ1-1; D might be TRBD1 (6 bases). From germline, CDR1 is MNHEY and CDR2 SVGAGI. The length of the CDR3 is 13 residues. The CDR3 nucleotides are TGTGCCAGCACTCGGGGGGGCGAGGGGCAGACCTCCTTT. It is translated as CASTRGGEGQTSF.

J is TRBJ1-2 and V is TRBV18, with D hard to call. Between the trimmed V and J ends, which lost 2 bases and 8 bases, there was a span of 15 bases. This CDR3 region has 14 residues. Germline assignment: CDR1 KGHSH and CDR2 LQKENI. The CDR3 here is CASSPDQDTQGYTF. DNA of the CDR3: TGTGCCAGCTCACCAGATCAAGACACACAAGGCTACACCTTC.

There are a few counts of this clonotype. This chain links TRBV20-1 with TRBJ2-6; a possible D gene is TRBD1 (5 bases). V lost 0 bases and J lost 3, with 9 bases in between. The CDR3 runs to 15 residues. From germline, CDR1 is DFQATT and CDR2 SNEGSKA (reference sequence). The CDR3 nucleotides read TGCAGTGCTAGAGACGCCAGGGTTGGGGCCAACGTCCTGACTTTC. Amino acid sequence: CSARDARVGANVLTF.

The sample holds many counts of this clonotype. The genes are TRBV5-1 and TRBJ1-1; possibly TRBD1 for D (6 bases). The germline V and J ends were trimmed by 0 bases and 5 bases, with 14 bases remaining between them. The CDR3 is 15 residues long. Per germline, CDR1 SGHRS and CDR2 YFSETQ. CDR3 residues: CASSLDGGQGTEAFF. The CDR3 DNA reads TGCGCCAGCAGCTTGGATGGGGGGCAGGGGACTGAAGCTTTCTTT.

This rearrangement joins TRBV2 to TRBJ2-3; D is perhaps TRBD1 or TRBD2 (5 bases each). The V gene lost 6 bases and the J gene lost 2 bases, with 12 bases spanning the gap. The CDR3 loop spans 14 amino acids. Germline CDR1 and CDR2: SNHLY and FYNNEI. The CDR3 protein is CASRRQGPTDTQYF. In DNA form, the CDR3 reads TGTGCCAGCAGGAGGCAGGGACCCACAGATACGCAGTATTTT.

The rearrangement uses TRBV14 and TRBJ2-1; 9 nucleotides line up with TRBD2. Trimming removed 0 bases from V and 7 bases from J; junction bases left unmatched: 10. The CDR3 runs 17 residues. Germline V gene sequence: CDR1 SGHDN, CDR2 FVKESK. This CDR3 reads CASSQDGIAGVSNEQFF. CDR3 nucleotides: TGTGCCAGCAGCCAAGATGGGATAGCGGGAGTATCAAATGAGCAGTTCTTC. The full variable domain, with the rest looked up from reference TRBV14 and TRBJ2-1, is EAGVTQFPSHSVIEKGQTVTLRCDPISGHDNLYWYRRVMGKEIKFLLHFVKESKQDESGMPNNRFLAERTGGTYSTLKVQPAELEDSGVYFCASSQDGIAGVSNEQFFGPGTRLTVL.

The chain carries TRBV30 and TRBJ2-2; TRBD2 is a possible D gene (5 bases). The V gene's germline CDR1 is GTSNPN and CDR2 SVGIG (reference sequence). The CDR3 has 13 amino acids. Trimming stripped 7 bases from V and 4 bases from J, with 13 bases between. CDR3 amino acids: CAFPRVGTGELFF. CDR3 nucleotides: TGTGCCTTCCCGCGGGTGGGCACCGGGGAGCTGTTTTTT.

This clonotype came up a few times. The chain uses TRBV27 and TRBJ2-1; 9 bases fit TRBD2. Trimming removed 5 bases from V and 1 base from J; junction bases left unmatched: 9. The CDR3 runs to 17 residues. Germline V lookup: CDR1 MNHEY, CDR2 SMNVEV (reference sequence). The CDR3 sequence: CASSKGLASNSYNEQFF. DNA of the CDR3: TGTGCCAGCAGTAAAGGACTAGCGTCCAATTCCTACAATGAGCAGTTCTTC.

The chain employs TRBV7-3 and TRBJ2-3, with TRBD1 as a possible D gene (6 bases). The CDR3 contains 14 residues. V lost 5 bases to trimming and J lost 6 bases, with 15 bases between them. Germline V lookup: CDR1 SGHTA, CDR2 FQGTGA. The CDR3 protein is CASSLGQSVDTQYF. As DNA, the CDR3 is TGTGCCAGCAGCCTTGGACAGTCGGTGGATACGCAGTATTTT.

In this sample, this clonotype turned up once. This chain uses TRBV20-1 with TRBJ2-3, with unresolved D. The CDR3 contains 14 residues. Germline assignment: CDR1 DFQATT and CDR2 SNEGSKA (reference sequence). Trimming stripped 5 bases from V and 3 bases from J, with 15 bases between. The CDR3 DNA reads TGCAGTGCTTCGCCCCTGCGTCGAACAGATACGCAGTATTTT. Translating it yields CSASPLRRTDTQYF.